The 30 T cell receptor beta chains listed next were all sequenced from one sample in a study of vaccination and CD4 T cells after COVID-19. Their cognate antigens are unknown. Treatment given: approximately 11-day PBMC culture with coronavirus spike peptide pools or control peptides (ViraFEST assay). Cultured CD4+ T-cell DNA underwent Oncomine TCR Beta short-read sequencing. TCRdb reanalysed the PCR reads using MiXCR and keeps one entry per CDR3 protein. Here the sample spans over 10,000 distinct CDR3 sequences, approximately 46% being singletons. The source material was CD4+ T cells from blood, cultured in vitro, sampled after SARS-CoV-2 vaccination. These receptors came from a human donor who had recovered from COVID-19.

This sequence joins TRBV20-1 and TRBJ1-3, with 8 bases identical to TRBD1. This CDR3 has 15 residues. Germline V gene data show CDR1 as DFQATT and CDR2 as SNEGSKA (reference sequence). With 1 base clipped from V and 0 bases from J, the junction kept 2 bases outside the gene matches. CDR3 loop: CSARGDRISGNTIYF. In nucleotides, the CDR3 is TGCAGTGCTAGAGGGGACAGGATCTCTGGAAACACCATATATTTT.

The chain links TRBV6-1 to TRBJ2-4; TRBD1 matches 9 bases. The V and J ends lost 2 bases and 8 bases, in that order; junction bases with no gene match: 10. This CDR3 has 16 residues. Germline V CDR1 and CDR2: MNHNS, SASEGT. The CDR3 coding sequence is TGTGCCAGCAGTGAAAAGTTTGGGACAGGGTCTGACATTCAGTACTTC. This gives the protein CASSEKFGTGSDIQYF.

The V and J genes are TRBV6-4 and TRBJ2-3; 9 bases are a match to TRBD2. The CDR3 runs to 16 residues. V shed 0 bases, J shed 0 bases, and the junction held 1 base outside the gene matches. CDR1 and CDR2 from the germline V gene are MRHNA and SNTAGT. The CDR3 nucleotides are TGTGCCAGCAGTGACTCTAGCGGGGGAAGCACAGATACGCAGTATTTT. Protein product: CASSDSSGGSTDTQYF.

This sequence joins TRBV15 and TRBJ2-3, with TRBD1 matching over 7 bases. CDR3 length: 15 amino acids. Per the germline V gene, CDR1 is LNHNV and CDR2 is YYDKDF (reference sequence). V lost 2 bases, J lost 4 bases, and 6 bases stayed unmatched. CDR3 loop: CATSRSVQGADTQYF. The CDR3, as DNA: TGTGCCACCAGCAGATCGGTTCAGGGGGCAGATACGCAGTATTTT.

This sequence joins TRBV6-2 or TRBV6-3 and TRBJ2-7, with TRBD2 identical over 7 bases. Unmatched junction bases numbered 9, after V lost 8 bases and J lost 2 bases. The length of the CDR3 is 14 residues. Germline assignment: CDR1 MNHEY and CDR2 SVGEGT. CDR3 in DNA: TGTGCCAGCGGCCTTAGCGGGCTCCCCTACGAGCAGTACTTC. Its translation: CASGLSGLPYEQYF.

The genes are TRBV6-2 or TRBV6-3 and TRBJ2-7, with a weak D call TRBD2 (6 bases). CDR1 MNHEY and CDR2 SVGEGT come from the germline V gene. Trimming pared 2 bases from V and 0 bases from J, leaving 8 bases between. The CDR3 spans 14 residues. The CDR3 loop reads CASSYGTDSYEQYF. The CDR3 nucleotides are TGTGCCAGCAGTTACGGGACTGACTCCTACGAGCAGTACTTC.

The chain carries TRBV24-1 and TRBJ2-7; D is unclear. The CDR3 consists of 14 residues. V lost 2 bases and J lost 4, with 11 bases in between. Germline loops: CDR1 KGHDR, CDR2 SFDVKD. The CDR3 DNA is TGTGCCACCAGTGATTCGACCGCTCAATACGAGCAGTACTTC. It translates to CATSDSTAQYEQYF.

The CDR3 nucleotides read TGTGCCACCAGTGATTACTACAACACCGGGGAGCTGTTTTTT. Amino acids: CATSDYYNTGELFF. The rearrangement links TRBV24-1 to TRBJ2-2; D call uncertain. Germline CDR1 and CDR2: KGHDR and SFDVKD. The CDR3 consists of 14 residues. V dropped 2 bases and J dropped 2 bases, with 5 bases sitting between them.

The V and J genes are TRBV28 and TRBJ2-2; D is unresolved. Trimming removed 6 bases from V and 0 bases from J, with 17 bases in between. Germline lookup yields CDR1 MDHEN and CDR2 SYDVKM. This CDR3 has 17 residues. CDR3 amino acids: CASSSALGPPNTGELFF. The CDR3 DNA is TGTGCCAGCAGCTCAGCACTGGGTCCTCCGAACACCGGGGAGCTGTTTTTT.

This clonotype was detected once. V and J are TRBV7-9 and TRBJ2-5, with 7 bases aligning to TRBD2. V was clipped by 1 base and J by 2 bases; unmatched bases: 4. The length of the CDR3 is 15 residues. The germline V gene encodes CDR1 SEHNR and CDR2 FQNEAQ (reference sequence). The CDR3 is CASSLVLGLQETQYF. Written as DNA, the CDR3 is TGTGCCAGCAGCTTAGTTCTGGGACTACAAGAGACCCAGTACTTC.

This CDR3 reads CASSVPDEPDTQYF. The CDR3, as DNA: TGCGCCAGCAGTGTGCCGGATGAGCCCGATACGCAGTATTTT. V gene TRBV10-1 combines with J gene TRBJ2-3, with D uncertain. This CDR3 is built from 14 residues. In germline, CDR1 is WNHNN, CDR2 SYGVQD (reference sequence). Trimming shortened V by 4 bases and J by 6 bases, and 14 bases separated the two germline ends.

The gene calls are TRBV9 and TRBJ2-2; 10 nucleotides align to TRBD2. The CDR3 covers 14 residues. Germline V CDR1 and CDR2: SGDLS, YYNGEE. V lost 4 bases and J lost 5; bases outside the gene matches: 2. CDR3 nucleotide sequence: TGTGCCAGCAGCACGACTAGCGGGACCGGGGAGCTGTTTTTT. As protein: CASSTTSGTGELFF.

The chain links TRBV7-2 to TRBJ1-5; 8 positions agree with TRBD1. The J segment lost 6 bases and the V segment lost 5 bases, leaving 9 bases of the junction unmatched. This CDR3 region has 15 residues. Germline-derived CDR1 and CDR2 are SGHTA and FQGNSA. For the CDR3, the DNA is TGTGCCAGCAGCAGCGGACAGGGCTGGGGTCAGCCCCAGCATTTT. Its protein product is CASSSGQGWGQPQHF.

This sequence joins TRBV30 and TRBJ2-5, with 11 positions matching TRBD2. Germline CDR1 and CDR2: GTSNPN and SVGIG (reference sequence). Losses at the gene ends were 1 base for V and 4 bases for J; bases not matched to a gene: 2. The CDR3 extends over 14 amino acids. The CDR3 protein is CAWSAGLAGETQYF. DNA for the CDR3: TGTGCCTGGAGTGCAGGACTAGCGGGAGAGACCCAGTACTTC.

This clonotype was seen only once. The V and J genes are TRBV7-2 and TRBJ2-7; D is unresolved. The CDR3 runs to 12 residues. CDR1 and CDR2 (germline): SGHTA, FQGNSA. V shed 4 bases and J shed 5 bases, with 9 bases lying between them. The CDR3 loop reads CASSSLWNEQYF. CDR3 DNA: TGTGCCAGCAGCTCGCTTTGGAACGAGCAGTACTTC.

J is TRBJ2-5 and V is TRBV28, with 11 bases aligning to TRBD1. Germline-derived CDR1 and CDR2 are MDHEN and SYDVKM. This CDR3 has 17 residues. With 4 bases clipped from V and 5 bases from J, the junction kept 12 bases outside the gene matches. CDR3 region: CASSSSREDRGRETQYF. In nucleotides, the CDR3 is TGTGCCAGCAGTTCATCCCGGGAGGACAGGGGGCGGGAGACCCAGTACTTC.

The chain recombines TRBV7-9 with TRBJ2-2; TRBD2 matches at 13 bases. Germline CDR1 and CDR2: SEHNR and FQNEAQ (reference sequence). The J segment lost 8 bases and the V segment lost 7 bases, leaving 7 bases of the junction unmatched. The CDR3 is 15 residues long. CDR3 sequence (DNA): TGTGCCAGCAACGAGGGACTAGCGGGAACTGGGGAGCTGTTTTTT. It codes for CASNEGLAGTGELFF.

The genes are TRBV5-1 and TRBJ2-7; D assignment may be TRBD1 or TRBD2 (5 bases each). There are 15 residues in the CDR3. Looked up from germline, CDR1 is SGHRS and CDR2 is YFSETQ. Trimming cost V 4 bases and J 4 bases, with 18 bases left between them. CDR3 nucleotide sequence: TGCGCCAGCAGCCGGGACGCGCAGGCACATTACGAGCAGTACTTC. Protein product: CASSRDAQAHYEQYF.

The CDR3 protein is CASSWGGGEQFF. The CDR3 nucleotides read TGTGCCAGCAGCTGGGGGGGCGGTGAGCAGTTCTTC. V is TRBV7-3 and J is TRBJ2-1; tentatively, D is TRBD2 (7 bases). Germline V gene sequence: CDR1 SGHTA, CDR2 FQGTGA. The CDR3 covers 12 residues. V was shortened by 4 bases and J by 9 bases, with 10 bases between the two germline ends. The whole variable domain, remainder taken from reference TRBV7-3 and TRBJ2-1, is GAGVSQTPSNKVTEKGKYVELRCDPISGHTALYWYRQSLGQGPEFLIYFQGTGAADDSGLPNDRFFAVRPEGSVSTLKIQRTERGDSAVYLCASSWGGGEQFFGPGTRLTVL.

The rearrangement joins TRBV9 to TRBJ2-1; the D is unclear. Germline V gene lookup returns CDR1 SGDLS and CDR2 YYNGEE. V lost 3 bases and J lost 9, with 7 bases in between. This CDR3 has 11 amino acids. The CDR3 nucleotides are TGTGCCAGCAGCGCTTACTCTGAGCAGTTCTTC. Protein sequence: CASSAYSEQFF. Using reference TRBV9 and TRBJ2-1 for the parts outside the CDR3, the full variable domain is DSGVTQTPKHLITATGQRVTLRCSPRSGDLSVYWYQQSLDQGLQFLIQYYNGEERAKGNILERFSAQQFPDLHSELNLSSLELGDSALYFCASSAYSEQFFGPGTRLTVL.

V and J are TRBV20-1 and TRBJ2-7; D unresolved. The CDR3 is 8 residues long. V lost 8 bases and J 10 bases, leaving 9 bases between the germline ends. Germline V gene data show CDR1 as DFQATT and CDR2 as SNEGSKA (reference sequence). CDR3 protein: CSPGTQYF. The CDR3 nucleotides are TGCAGTCCAGGAACCCAGTACTTC.

The rearrangement joins TRBV18 to TRBJ2-3; a weak D match, TRBD1 (5 bases). CDR1 is KGHSH and CDR2 is LQKENI in the germline V gene. The CDR3 length is 14 residues. The V and J ends lost 3 bases and 2 bases respectively, with 9 bases between them. The CDR3 bases are TGTGCCAGCTCACCCACAGGAGCCACAGATACGCAGTATTTT. Translated: CASSPTGATDTQYF.

The chain has TRBV2 and TRBJ2-2; 10 nucleotides match TRBD1. The CDR3 is 15 residues long. CDR1 SNHLY and CDR2 FYNNEI come from the germline V gene. The ends lost 5 bases at V and 5 bases at J; junction bases unmatched: 5. The DNA for the CDR3 is TGTGCCAGCAGTCGACAGGGGGCGGATACCGGGGAGCTGTTTTTT. Translation: CASSRQGADTGELFF. Drawing the rest from reference TRBV2 and TRBJ2-2, the complete variable domain is EPEVTQTPSHQVTQMGQEVILRCVPISNHLYFYWYRQILGQKVEFLVSFYNNEISEKSEIFDDQFSVERPDGSNFTLKIRSTKLEDSAMYFCASSRQGADTGELFFGEGSRLTVL.

This clonotype has a handful of counts. The V call is TRBV6-5, the J call TRBJ2-5; D is uncertain. The ends were cut back, 0 bases at V and 5 bases at J, with 4 bases in the middle. The CDR3 spans 12 residues. Germline CDR1 reads MNHEY; CDR2 reads SVGAGI. CDR3 sequence: CASSYSMETQYF. The CDR3 DNA follows: TGTGCCAGCAGTTACTCGATGGAGACCCAGTACTTC.

The V call is TRBV30, the J call TRBJ2-7; no definite D call. CDR3 length: 13 amino acids. Germline V CDR1 and CDR2: GTSNPN, SVGIG (reference sequence). Trimming left V 4 bases short and J 3 bases short, with 13 bases between. This chain's CDR3 is CAWKNSGYYEQYF. The CDR3 DNA follows: TGTGCCTGGAAAAACAGTGGTTACTACGAGCAGTACTTC.

The CDR3 nucleotides are TGTGCCAGCAGTTTTTTATATTCCTCTAGCGGGAGGTCAGATACGCAGTATTTT. It codes for CASSFLYSSSGRSDTQYF. This sequence joins TRBV28 and TRBJ2-3; 11 bases are shared with TRBD2. The CDR3 runs 18 residues. Trimming removed 3 bases from V and 4 bases from J; junction bases left unmatched: 12. Germline assignment: CDR1 MDHEN and CDR2 SYDVKM.

The genes are TRBV19 and TRBJ2-1, with 8 bases lining up with TRBD2. V trimming: 6 bases; J trimming: 2 bases; junction bases outside the gene matches: 6. Germline V gene lookup returns CDR1 LNHDA and CDR2 SQIVND (reference sequence). This CDR3 is built from 15 residues. CDR3 DNA: TGTGCCAGTAGGGGGAGCGGGAGCCCCTACAATGAGCAGTTCTTC. This translates into CASRGSGSPYNEQFF.

The chain combines TRBV5-6 with TRBJ2-7; 8 nucleotides align to TRBD1. The CDR3 consists of 15 residues. The germline gives CDR1 SGHDT, CDR2 YYEEEE. Trimming took 2 bases from V and 5 from J; bases not matched to a gene: 9. CDR3 DNA sequence: TGTGCCAGCAGCTTTACGACAGGGGCGGTTAACGAGCAGTACTTC. Encoded protein: CASSFTTGAVNEQYF.

The chain is built from TRBV19 and TRBJ1-5, with 7 bases identical to TRBD1. The CDR3 runs to 16 residues. V trimming: 6 bases; J trimming: 7 bases; junction bases outside the gene matches: 15. The V gene's germline CDR1 is LNHDA and CDR2 SQIVND (reference sequence). CDR3: CASRAPTGTAAQPQHF. The CDR3 coding sequence is TGTGCCAGTAGGGCACCAACCGGGACAGCGGCCCAGCCCCAGCATTTT.

This clonotype was detected only once. The chain recombines TRBV6-1 with TRBJ2-4; no clear D gene. The ends were cut back, 4 bases at V and 6 bases at J, with 13 bases in the middle. In germline, CDR1 is MNHNS, CDR2 SASEGT. This CDR3 region has 14 residues. This CDR3 reads CASSARSSSNIQYF. In DNA form, the CDR3 reads TGTGCCAGCAGTGCTCGTTCGTCTTCAAACATTCAGTACTTC.